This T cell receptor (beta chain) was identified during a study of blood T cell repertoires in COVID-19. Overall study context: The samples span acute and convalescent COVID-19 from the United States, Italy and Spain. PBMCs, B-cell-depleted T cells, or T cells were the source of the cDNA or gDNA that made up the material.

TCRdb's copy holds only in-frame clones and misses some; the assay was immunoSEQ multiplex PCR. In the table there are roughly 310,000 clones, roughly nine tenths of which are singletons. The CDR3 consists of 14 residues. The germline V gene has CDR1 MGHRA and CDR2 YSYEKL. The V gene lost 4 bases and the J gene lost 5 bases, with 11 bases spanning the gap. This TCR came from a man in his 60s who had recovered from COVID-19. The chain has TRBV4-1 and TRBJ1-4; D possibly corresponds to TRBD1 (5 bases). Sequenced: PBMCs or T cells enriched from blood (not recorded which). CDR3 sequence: CASSLRQLNEKLFF. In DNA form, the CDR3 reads TGCGCCAGCAGCCTGAGACAGCTAAATGAAAAACTGTTTTTT.